Sequencing of this T cell receptor beta chain was carried out in a study of CD8 T cells in ankylosing spondylitis. A quantitative 5'-RACE method, one with molecular barcodes, was used to make TCR beta libraries. TCRdb processed the 5' RACE reads anew with MiXCR; each CDR3 protein has one entry. The data show hundreds of thousands of distinct CDR3 sequences, roughly 17% seen once. Comment on this clonotype: No antigen is known for it.

J gave up 1 base and V 2 bases, and 4 bases lay outside the gene matches. Germline lookup yields CDR1 MGHRA and CDR2 YSYEKL. The length of the CDR3 is 16 residues. The study, taken as a whole, reports: A motif in TCR beta, a set of under ten highly homologous variants, appeared characteristic of ankylosing spondylitis blood. According to the report, clones linked to the disease were significantly enriched in matched synovial fluid samples taken from ankylosing spondylitis patients. Disease-linked clones, CD8+, were relatively rare in peripheral blood. Existing reports had already noted some motif variants in reactive arthritis synovial fluid and blood.

The rearrangement joins TRBV4-1 to TRBJ2-3; 9 nucleotides align to TRBD2. The sequence came from a male donor with ankylosing spondylitis. Sample: blood, either unsorted or a sorted T cell fraction (not recorded which). Here the CDR3 reads CASSQLSGSGTDTQYF. CDR3 DNA: TGCGCCAGCAGCCAACTTAGCGGGAGTGGCACAGATACGCAGTATTTT.